One sample yielded the 8 T cell receptor beta chains listed below, sequenced in a study of a mutant IDH1 vaccine in newly diagnosed glioma. The antigens for these receptors are not known. Only in-frame clones appear in the TCRdb table, and some are missing; sequencing was by immunoSEQ multiplex PCR. The sample carries about 83,000 clones, roughly 90% recorded once. Noted time point: week 5, during vaccination. Topical imiquimod accompanied each vaccine dose, which consisted of 300 ug of mutant IDH1 20-mer peptide. This specimen consisted of PBMCs, obtained from a glioma patient whose treatment included an IDH1 peptide vaccine. The receptors were gathered from a woman between 50 and 59 years old with glioma.

This chain joins TRBV2 and TRBJ2-1, with 7 bases that match TRBD1. V shed 4 bases and J 7 bases; nucleotides not matched to a gene: 4. The CDR3 runs 13 residues. The germline gives CDR1 SNHLY, CDR2 FYNNEI. The CDR3 loop reads CASSGNRGNEQFF. The CDR3 region has the DNA TGTGCCAGCAGTGGAAACAGGGGTAATGAGCAGTTCTTC. Looking up the rest from reference TRBV2 and TRBJ2-1 gives the full variable domain: EPEVTQTPSHQVTQMGQEVILRCVPISNHLYFYWYRQILGQKVEFLVSFYNNEISEKSEIFDDQFSVERPDGSNFTLKIRSTKLEDSAMYFCASSGNRGNEQFFGPGTRLTVL.

This clone showed up just once. V is TRBV18 and J is TRBJ1-1; D possibly corresponds to TRBD1 (5 bases). Trimming stripped 1 base from V and 7 bases from J, with 7 bases between. Germline V gene data show CDR1 as KGHSH and CDR2 as LQKENI. The CDR3 spans 12 residues. The CDR3 reads CASSPLGVEAFF. CDR3 sequence (DNA): TGTGCCAGCTCACCACTGGGGGTTGAAGCTTTCTTT.

J is TRBJ1-3 and V is TRBV10-3; no clear D gene. The CDR3 loop spans 13 amino acids. In germline, CDR1 is ENHRY, CDR2 SYGVKD. Trimming stripped 10 bases from V and 0 bases from J, with 10 bases between. The CDR3 spells CASRNSSGNTIYF. CDR3 bases: TGTGCCAGCCGGAACTCCTCTGGAAACACCATATATTTT.

The chain couples TRBV28 to TRBJ1-1, with D possibly matching TRBD1 (5 bases). The germline CDR1 and CDR2 sequences are MDHEN and SYDVKM. This CDR3 spans 15 amino acids. The V end was cut by 2 bases, the J end by 4 bases, with 14 bases between. CDR3 nucleotide sequence: TGTGCCAGCAGTTTAGGCGGACAACTGGGCACTGAAGCTTTCTTT. This translates into CASSLGGQLGTEAFF.

The chain carries TRBV5-6 and TRBJ1-5; a weak D match, TRBD1 (5 bases). Germline CDR1 SGHDT, CDR2 YYEEEE. The CDR3 spans 14 residues. Trimming pared 7 bases from V and 9 bases from J, leaving 20 bases between. As DNA, the CDR3 is TGTGCCAGCTCCATTGGCGGCGCCGGGGCGCCCCAGCATTTT. Encoded protein: CASSIGGAGAPQHF. The full variable domain, with the rest looked up from reference TRBV5-6 and TRBJ1-5, is DAGVTQSPTHLIKTRGQQVTLRCSPKSGHDTVSWYQQALGQGPQFIFQYYEEEERQRGNFPDRFSGHQFPNYSSELNVNALLLGDSALYLCASSIGGAGAPQHFGDGTRLSIL.

This chain connects TRBV28 to TRBJ1-5; perhaps TRBD1 as D (5 bases). Germline V lookup: CDR1 MDHEN, CDR2 SYDVKM. This CDR3 region has 13 residues. Between the trimmed V and J ends, which lost 6 bases and 4 bases, there was a span of 10 bases. The CDR3 region has the DNA TGTGCCAGCAGGGGACTTCCTAATCAGCCCCAGCATTTT. Its protein is CASRGLPNQPQHF. Full variable domain (rest looked up from reference TRBV28 and TRBJ1-5): DVKVTQSSRYLVKRTGEKVFLECVQDMDHENMFWYRQDPGLGLRLIYFSYDVKMKEKGDIPEGYSVSREKKERFSLILESASTNQTSMYLCASRGLPNQPQHFGDGTRLSIL.

The chain recombines TRBV6-5 with TRBJ2-7, with D perhaps TRBD1 or TRBD2 (6 bases each). The CDR3 runs to 14 residues. Trimming left V 5 bases short and J 1 base short, with 12 bases between. The V gene's germline CDR1 is MNHEY and CDR2 SVGAGI. Here the CDR3 DNA reads TGTGCCAGCAGTCCCTGGGGGGCTTCCTACGAGCAGTACTTC. This encodes CASSPWGASYEQYF.

The chain carries TRBV19 and TRBJ2-5; D gene unclear. V was shortened by 1 base and J by 2 bases, with 8 bases between the two germline ends. The germline gives CDR1 LNHDA, CDR2 SQIVND (reference sequence). CDR3 length: 14 residues. CDR3 sequence (DNA): TGTGCCAGTAGTATAGGTGCAGGACAAGAGACCCAGTACTTC. This gives the protein CASSIGAGQETQYF. Variable domain in full (rest from reference TRBV19 and TRBJ2-5): DGGITQSPKYLFRKEGQNVTLSCEQNLNHDAMYWYRQDPGQGLRLIYYSQIVNDFQKGDIAEGYSVSREKKESFPLTVTSAQKNPTAFYLCASSIGAGQETQYFGPGTRLLVL.